This paragraph reports one T cell receptor beta chain. Its antigen is as yet unknown. This entry is derived from a study of STAT3 mutations in large granular lymphocyte leukemia. Background on the study: More than half of T-LGLL patients received immunosuppressive therapy. Study-level findings and limits: Every T-cell large granular lymphocyte leukemia patient had at least one immunodominant TCR beta clonotype.

The length of the CDR3 is 15 residues. The V gene end was trimmed by 1 base and the J gene end by 0 bases; junction bases not matched to a gene: 4. Germline CDR1 and CDR2: GTSNPN and SVGIG (reference sequence). This table comes from immunoSEQ multiplex PCR, and its TCRdb copy is limited to in-frame clones, with some not included. The sample records fewer than 2,000 clones, roughly 57% being singletons. The chain carries TRBV30 and TRBJ1-1, with TRBD1 identical over 8 bases. Sequencing was carried out using peripheral blood mononuclear cells. The sequence was collected from a man aged 60 to 69 with T-cell large granular lymphocyte leukemia. Some clones in this sample may be carry-over from other donors' samples. Here the CDR3 reads CAWSEQGGVNTEAFF. In DNA form, the CDR3 reads TGTGCCTGGAGTGAACAGGGGGGTGTGAACACTGAAGCTTTCTTT.